The present entry profiles one T cell receptor beta chain with its context. The data are from a study of cytomegalovirus exposure and HLA in healthy donors. Primers: 60 Vbeta forward and 13 Jbeta reverse. Assay used: immunoSEQ multiplex PCR; TCRdb lists only in-frame clones, some missing. The sample yields about 150,000 clones, about 8.9% seen once. V gave up 6 bases and J gave up 1 base; unmatched junction bases: 6. CDR1 is MNHEY and CDR2 is SMNVEV in the germline V gene (reference sequence). This CDR3 has 15 amino acids. This sequence originates from a middle-aged man in good health and CMV-seronegative. Sequencing was performed on PBMCs. V usage is TRBV27 and J usage is TRBJ1-5; 7 nucleotides align to TRBD1. CDR3 residues: CASRASTGSNQPQHF. In DNA form, the CDR3 reads TGTGCCAGCAGGGCCTCGACAGGGAGCAATCAGCCCCAGCATTTT.